This record looks at one T cell receptor beta chain sequence and its context. The identical CDR3 is also encoded by other nucleotide sequences in the sample. Under the authors' procedure: Estimation of nucleated cell counts relied on the amplification of reference gene primers. The assay was immunoSEQ multiplex PCR, and TCRdb's table has in-frame clones only and misses some. From that table come the V and J calls and clone size; the DNA was used to work out D and trimming. Among some 78,000 clones listed, 86% were seen once. This sample was included in a study of blood T cell repertoires in COVID-19. Study in general: The samples span acute and convalescent COVID-19 from the United States, Italy and Spain. Sample material is recorded as cDNA or gDNA derived from T cells, B-cell-depleted T cells, or PBMCs.

Germline CDR1 GTSNPN, CDR2 SVGIG (reference sequence). The CDR3 contains 12 residues. Trimming at V came to 0 bases and at J to 8 bases, leaving 2 bases not matched to a gene. The chain couples TRBV30 to TRBJ1-2; 8 bases are shared with TRBD1. This TCR was recovered from a man aged 45-65 years with active or convalescent COVID-19. Sequencing input: peripheral blood. The CDR3 nucleotides read TGTGCCTGGAGTGTACAGGGGGGAGGCTACACCTTC. This encodes CAWSVQGGGYTF.